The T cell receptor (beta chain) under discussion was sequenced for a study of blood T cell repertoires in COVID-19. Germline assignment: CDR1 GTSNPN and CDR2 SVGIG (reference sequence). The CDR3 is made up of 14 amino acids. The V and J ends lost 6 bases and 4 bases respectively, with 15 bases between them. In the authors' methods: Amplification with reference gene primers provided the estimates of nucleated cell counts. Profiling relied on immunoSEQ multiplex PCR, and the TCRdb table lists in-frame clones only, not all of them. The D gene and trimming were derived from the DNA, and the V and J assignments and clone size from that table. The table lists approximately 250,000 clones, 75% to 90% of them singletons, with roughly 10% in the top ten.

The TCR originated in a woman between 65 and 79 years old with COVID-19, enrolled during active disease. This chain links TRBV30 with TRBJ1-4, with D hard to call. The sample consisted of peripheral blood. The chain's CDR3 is CACGVDGDNEKLFF. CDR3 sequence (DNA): TGTGCCTGCGGGGTGGACGGAGATAATGAAAAACTGTTTTTT.